This passage covers 20 T cell receptor beta chains from one sample sequenced in a study of T-cell reconstitution after alpha-beta-depleted transplantation in children. Construction of the TCRbeta library involved unique molecular identifiers. TCRdb called the PCR reads again in MiXCR, with one record for every CDR3 protein. The top ten clones hold less than 5% of a sample with about 610,000 distinct CDR3 sequences, over 9.5% of them seen once. The sample consisted of PBMCs from the stem cell graft donor, taken from the stem cell graft. Every receptor here comes from a human donor who donated a stem cell graft to a child with acute myeloid leukemia.

In its sample, this clonotype was seen many times. The chain employs TRBV29-1 and TRBJ1-1, with D possibly TRBD1 on 6 matching bases. The germline gives CDR1 SQVTM, CDR2 ANQGSEA. This CDR3 contains 13 residues. V was pared by 4 bases and J by 4 bases, with 13 bases between. The DNA for the CDR3 is TGCAGCGTTGGGGGGGCGCCGGGCACTGAAGCTTTCTTT. It specifies CSVGGAPGTEAFF.

This clonotype came up many times. V and J are TRBV20-1 and TRBJ2-1; D is undetermined. Germline CDR1 and CDR2: DFQATT and SNEGSKA (reference sequence). This CDR3 comprises 13 residues. The V gene lost 8 bases and the J gene lost 0 bases, with 11 bases spanning the gap. This CDR3 is CSSRSSSYNEQFF. CDR3 in DNA: TGCAGTTCCAGGTCTAGCTCCTACAATGAGCAGTTCTTC.

This clonotype was recorded many times. The rearrangement uses TRBV28 and TRBJ1-1; the D gene is possibly TRBD1 (5 bases). Per the germline V gene, CDR1 is MDHEN and CDR2 is SYDVKM. The CDR3 sequence is 14 residues long. The ends were cut back, 4 bases at V and 1 base at J, with 10 bases in the middle. The chain's CDR3 is CASSYVQGNTEAFF. The CDR3 DNA is TGTGCCAGCAGTTATGTCCAGGGGAACACTGAAGCTTTCTTT.

This clonotype was counted at least ten times. The chain couples TRBV27 to TRBJ2-5, with a tentative D call TRBD2 (5 bases). The CDR3 is 13 amino acids. The V end lost 4 bases, the J end lost 5 bases, and 11 bases lay between the germline ends. Germline values: CDR1 MNHEY, CDR2 SMNVEV (reference sequence). CDR3 nucleotide sequence: TGTGCCAGCAGTTGGGCGGGCGGGGAGACCCAGTACTTC. Its translation: CASSWAGGETQYF.

This clonotype showed up many times. The chain couples TRBV7-9 to TRBJ2-1; 8 bases align to TRBD2. J lost 3 bases, V lost 3 bases, and 7 bases had no gene match. CDR3 length: 16 residues. Germline V lookup: CDR1 SEHNR, CDR2 FQNEAQ (reference sequence). Here the CDR3 reads CASSFPSGGLYNEQFF. CDR3 DNA: TGTGCCAGCAGCTTCCCGTCGGGGGGGCTCTACAATGAGCAGTTCTTC.

This clonotype has only a few counts. The chain recombines TRBV18 with TRBJ2-2; D gene ambiguous. The V end was cut by 2 bases, the J end by 0 bases, with 7 bases between. The CDR3 covers 15 residues. CDR1 KGHSH and CDR2 LQKENI come from the germline V gene. The CDR3 loop is CASSPRSANTGELFF. The CDR3 coding sequence is TGTGCCAGCTCACCAAGGAGTGCGAACACCGGGGAGCTGTTTTTT.

The chain has TRBV9 and TRBJ1-2, with D possibly matching TRBD1 (5 bases). CDR3 length: 15 amino acids. Between the trimmed V and J ends, which lost 5 bases and 7 bases, there was a span of 21 bases. Germline lookup yields CDR1 SGDLS and CDR2 YYNGEE. The CDR3 sequence: CASSHPGATLGGYTF. CDR3 nucleotide sequence: TGTGCCAGCAGTCACCCTGGGGCCACCCTGGGTGGCTACACCTTC.

The chain has TRBV3-1 and TRBJ1-2, with D uncertain. Trimming cost V 4 bases and J 10 bases, with 10 bases left between them. The CDR3 runs 11 residues. Germline V gene sequence: CDR1 LGHDT, CDR2 YNNKEL (reference sequence). The chain's CDR3 is CASSLSKDYTF. CDR3 bases: TGTGCCAGCAGCCTTTCAAAGGACTACACCTTC.

This clonotype has just a few counts. The chain joins TRBV25-1 to TRBJ2-7; TRBD2 matches at 13 bases. J gave up 0 bases and V 2 bases, and 7 bases lay outside the gene matches. CDR1 and CDR2 from the germline V gene are MGHDK and SYGVNS. The CDR3 loop spans 18 amino acids. CDR3 nucleotide sequence: TGTGCCAGCAGTGAAGGGACTAGCGGGATTGGACCCTCCTACGAGCAGTACTTC. Amino acids: CASSEGTSGIGPSYEQYF.

In this sample, this clonotype turned up many times. V gene TRBV29-1 combines with J gene TRBJ2-3, with 7 bases lining up with TRBD1. Losses at the gene ends were 8 bases for V and 3 bases for J; bases not matched to a gene: 8. Germline values: CDR1 SQVTM, CDR2 ANQGSEA. This CDR3 spans 13 amino acids. This chain's CDR3 is CSFFRGMTDTQYF. The CDR3, as DNA: TGCAGCTTTTTCAGGGGGATGACAGATACGCAGTATTTT.

The J gene is TRBJ2-4, the V gene TRBV27; weak D call: TRBD2 (6 bases). The CDR3 is made up of 17 amino acids. With 3 bases removed from V and 8 bases from J, the gap between germline ends came to 23 bases. In germline, CDR1 is MNHEY, CDR2 SMNVEV (reference sequence). The CDR3 loop reads CASSFKDVGRQRHIQYF. DNA for the CDR3: TGTGCCAGCAGTTTCAAGGACGTCGGGAGACAAAGACACATTCAGTACTTC.

This clonotype was counted at least ten times. This chain connects TRBV20-1 to TRBJ1-5, with unresolved D. CDR3 length: 16 residues. Between the trimmed V and J ends, which lost 0 bases and 1 base, there was a span of 13 bases. The germline V gene encodes CDR1 DFQATT and CDR2 SNEGSKA (reference sequence). The CDR3 DNA is TGCAGTGCTAGAGAGGGCAGTGAGAGGAGCAATCAGCCCCAGCATTTT. Residues: CSAREGSERSNQPQHF.

This clonotype has only a few counts. The V and J genes are TRBV1 and TRBJ2-2; the table's TRBD2 call for D was not verified on the DNA. TRBV1 is listed as a pseudogene. The CDR3 has 18 residues. The CDR3: CTSSQDGRLVLYTGELFF. CDR3 DNA sequence: TGCACCAGCAGCCAAGATGGTCGACTAGTCTTGTATACCGGGGAGCTGTTTTTT.

Here the CDR3 DNA reads TGTGCCAGCAGTTTAATATCTCTCTCCTACGAGCAGTACTTC. Its protein product is CASSLISLSYEQYF. This chain connects TRBV28 to TRBJ2-7; D unclear. Germline lookup yields CDR1 MDHEN and CDR2 SYDVKM. CDR3 size: 14 residues. Trimming left V 2 bases short and J 0 bases short, with 8 bases between.

The chain carries TRBV19 and TRBJ2-7; weak D call: TRBD2 (5 bases). Deletions cut 5 bases from V and 1 base from J, with 15 bases between. There are 15 residues in the CDR3. Germline CDR1 LNHDA, CDR2 SQIVND (reference sequence). CDR3 amino acids: CASSLSAALSYEQYF. CDR3 nucleotide sequence: TGTGCCAGTAGTCTCTCAGCGGCACTTTCCTACGAGCAGTACTTC.

The rearrangement joins TRBV4-2 to TRBJ2-2; 9 nucleotides line up with TRBD2. Germline assignment: CDR1 LGHNA and CDR2 YNFKEQ. The V segment lost 0 bases and the J segment 5 bases; nucleotides outside the gene matches: 10. CDR3 length: 18 amino acids. The CDR3 spells CASSQDRGREGRTGELFF. The CDR3 nucleotides are TGTGCCAGCAGCCAAGATCGGGGGCGGGAGGGCCGGACCGGGGAGCTGTTTTTT.

This clonotype was detected a few times. This chain uses TRBV5-6 with TRBJ1-6, with D tentatively TRBD1 (6 bases). With 4 bases removed from V and 12 bases from J, the gap between germline ends came to 17 bases. This CDR3 spans 14 amino acids. Germline V lookup: CDR1 SGHDT, CDR2 YYEEEE. As DNA, the CDR3 is TGTGCCAGCAGCCGCAAAACAGGGACACAACCCCTCCACTTT. Amino acids: CASSRKTGTQPLHF.

This clonotype occurred many times. The chain links TRBV7-3 to TRBJ1-1; 10 bases agree with TRBD1. V shed 4 bases and J 2 bases; nucleotides not matched to a gene: 4. This CDR3 spans 15 amino acids. The germline V gene has CDR1 SGHTA and CDR2 FQGTGA. The chain's CDR3 is CASSSRTGGNTEAFF. DNA for the CDR3: TGTGCCAGCAGCTCCCGGACAGGGGGAAACACTGAAGCTTTCTTT.

This clonotype showed up just a few times. The rearrangement links TRBV29-1 to TRBJ1-2; no firm D call. The CDR3 has 10 amino acids. Trimming removed 3 bases at V and 8 bases at J, with 7 bases between. CDR1 and CDR2 (germline): SQVTM, ANQGSEA. The CDR3 spells CSVDMAGYTF. The CDR3 DNA follows: TGCAGCGTTGATATGGCGGGCTACACCTTC.

This chain joins TRBV29-1 and TRBJ2-5; 9 bases fit TRBD1. The trim removed 6 bases at V and 5 bases at J, leaving 10 bases unmatched. The length of the CDR3 is 14 residues. Germline-derived CDR1 and CDR2 are SQVTM and ANQGSEA. CDR3 region: CSVVDRGRWETQYF. The CDR3 nucleotides are TGCAGCGTGGTTGACAGGGGGAGATGGGAGACCCAGTACTTC.